This TCR beta chain was documented in a study of response to subunit inactivated influenza vaccine. The CDR3 runs 14 residues. The germline V and J ends were trimmed by 5 bases and 5 bases, with 10 bases remaining between them. TCRdb re-derived calls from the RT-PCR reads in MiXCR, one entry per CDR3 protein. In the table there are about 650,000 distinct CDR3 sequences, about a sixth of which are singletons. Only a few counts were recorded for this clonotype. This sequence was found in a man aged 50 to 59 who received an inactivated influenza vaccine. The input for sequencing was PBMCs from blood, taken 11 to 12 days after vaccination. The chain combines TRBV12-3 or TRBV12-4 with TRBJ1-6; a weak D match, TRBD1 (5 bases). The CDR3 nucleotides are TGTGCCAGCAGTAAGACAGTAAATAATTCACCCCTCCACTTT. Translated: CASSKTVNNSPLHF.